The clone carrying this T cell receptor (beta chain) turned up a few times. Its antigen is not identified. The sample belongs to a study of early T cells in non-severe SARS-CoV-2 infection. Overall study context: Chains were not paired, and sequencing was done on bulk RNA from unsorted whole blood.

Trimming removed 3 bases at V and 5 bases at J, with 13 bases between. The CDR3 extends over 15 amino acids. CDR1 KGHDR and CDR2 SFDVKD come from the germline V gene. Study-level results: The VDJdb matching leaned toward anti-spike CD8 responses and overlooked private and CD4 specificities.

Unique molecular identifiers were attached to individual cDNA molecules. A single record per CDR3 protein comes from TCRdb applying MiXCR to the 5' RACE reads. The sample has about 30,000 distinct CDR3 sequences, approximately 5.2% seen once; the top ten hold roughly 3.6%. The sample consisted of whole blood. The origin of this receptor is an adult who was a healthcare worker with PCR-confirmed SARS-CoV-2 infection or an uninfected control (not recorded which). The chain joins TRBV24-1 to TRBJ2-1; TRBD2 is a possible D gene (6 bases). Here the CDR3 reads CATSDPGLSDNEQFF. For the CDR3, the DNA is TGTGCCACCAGTGATCCGGGACTGAGCGACAATGAGCAGTTCTTC.